The TCR beta chain described here comes from a study of blood T cell repertoires in COVID-19. The V end lost 3 bases, the J end lost 7 bases, and 16 bases lay between the germline ends. The CDR3 runs 14 residues. Looked up from germline, CDR1 is SGHDT and CDR2 is YYEEEE. The protocol was immunoSEQ multiplex PCR, while the TCRdb copy is restricted to in-frame clones and leaves out a portion. The sample records 300,000 to 400,000 clones, roughly nine tenths being singletons. Sequenced: PBMCs or T cells enriched from blood (not recorded which). The sequence was obtained from a woman in her twenties or thirties who had been exposed to COVID-19. This rearrangement joins TRBV5-6 to TRBJ1-1, with D possibly matching TRBD1 (5 bases). The CDR3 coding sequence is TGTGCCAGCAGCTCCTGGGGGACGGAGGGTGAAGCTTTCTTT. Translating gives CASSSWGTEGEAFF.